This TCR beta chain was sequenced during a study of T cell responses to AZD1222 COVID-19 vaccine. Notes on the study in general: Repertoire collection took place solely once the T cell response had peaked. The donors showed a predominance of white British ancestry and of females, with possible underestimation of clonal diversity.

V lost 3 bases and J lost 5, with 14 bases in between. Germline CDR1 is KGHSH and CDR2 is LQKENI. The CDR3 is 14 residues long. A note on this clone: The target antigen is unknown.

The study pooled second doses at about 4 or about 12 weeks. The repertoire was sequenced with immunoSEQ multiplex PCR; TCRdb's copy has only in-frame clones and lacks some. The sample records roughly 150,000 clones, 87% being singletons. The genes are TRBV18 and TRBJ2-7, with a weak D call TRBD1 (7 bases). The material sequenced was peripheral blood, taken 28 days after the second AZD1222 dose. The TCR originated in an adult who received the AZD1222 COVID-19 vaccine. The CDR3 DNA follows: TGTGCCAGCTCACCCGGAGGGGGCTTAGACGAGCAGTACTTC. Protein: CASSPGGGLDEQYF.